The 18 T cell receptor beta chains below come from one sample, sequenced in a study of blood T cells in healthy people across ages. PCR was performed a second time for roughly 7 to 12 cycles using a sample-barcoded 5' primer and a J-beta primer mix. TCRdb called the 5' RACE reads again in MiXCR, with one record for every CDR3 protein. The sample holds over 500,000 distinct CDR3 sequences, 45% to 60% seen once. Input material: blood. The receptors shown here come from a woman aged 80 or older in good health.

The chain is built from TRBV10-3 and TRBJ1-5; D gene unclear. CDR3 length: 13 residues. Trimming shortened V by 3 bases and J by 4 bases, and 7 bases separated the two germline ends. Per germline, CDR1 ENHRY and CDR2 SYGVKD. This chain's CDR3 is CAISETWNQPQHF. CDR3 nucleotides: TGTGCCATCAGTGAAACGTGGAATCAGCCCCAGCATTTT.

The CDR3 DNA follows: TGCAGCGTTGAGGGCGGGAGAAGGAATACAGATACGCAGTATTTT. Amino acid sequence: CSVEGGRRNTDTQYF. The chain recombines TRBV29-1 with TRBJ2-3; 7 nucleotides align to TRBD2. The germline CDR1 and CDR2 sequences are SQVTM and ANQGSEA. The trim removed 3 bases at V and 3 bases at J, leaving 9 bases unmatched. The length of the CDR3 is 15 residues.

This clonotype was observed a few times. J is TRBJ2-2 and V is TRBV20-1; a weak D match, TRBD2 (5 bases). Germline V gene data show CDR1 as DFQATT and CDR2 as SNEGSKA (reference sequence). Trimming cost V 3 bases and J 2 bases, with 13 bases left between them. The CDR3 runs 15 residues. The DNA of the CDR3 is TGCAGTGCTAGCAAGGAGGCAGGAAACACCGGGGAGCTGTTTTTT. Amino acids: CSASKEAGNTGELFF.

This clonotype was found many times. This sequence joins TRBV9 and TRBJ2-1, with D uncertain. Germline V gene sequence: CDR1 SGDLS, CDR2 YYNGEE. The CDR3 has 14 amino acids. Trimming shortened V by 0 bases and J by 0 bases, and 4 bases separated the two germline ends. The CDR3 loop reads CASSVVSSYNEQFF. In DNA, the CDR3 is TGTGCCAGCAGCGTAGTCAGCTCCTACAATGAGCAGTTCTTC.

In its sample, this clonotype was seen many times. The gene calls are TRBV12-3 or TRBV12-4 and TRBJ1-4, with D possibly matching TRBD1 (5 bases). V was clipped by 6 bases and J by 8 bases, with 16 bases between them. The CDR3 totals 14 residues. The CDR3 DNA reads as TGTGCCAGCAGCCGGACCCCGGGACGGGAAAAACTGTTTTTT. Translated, it gives CASSRTPGREKLFF.

This clonotype has only a few counts. V usage is TRBV30 and J usage is TRBJ2-3; 9 bases align to TRBD2. The CDR3 runs to 15 residues. CDR1 GTSNPN and CDR2 SVGIG come from the germline V gene (reference sequence). The V gene end was trimmed by 3 bases and the J gene end by 0 bases; junction bases not matched to a gene: 4. CDR3 amino acids: CAWRISGGSTDTQYF. The CDR3 region has the DNA TGTGCCTGGAGAATTAGCGGGGGCAGCACAGATACGCAGTATTTT.

This clonotype was seen only a few times. The chain recombines TRBV9 with TRBJ1-6, with 7 bases fitting TRBD1. CDR3 length: 15 amino acids. CDR1 is SGDLS and CDR2 is YYNGEE in the germline V gene. After removal of 3 bases from V and 4 bases from J, the junction contained 4 bases not matched to a gene. The CDR3 DNA sequence: TGTGCCAGCAGCGCGTCACAGGGGTATAATTCACCCCTCCACTTT. It codes for CASSASQGYNSPLHF.

In this sample, this clonotype turned up a few times. The V and J genes are TRBV9 and TRBJ1-1; no clear D gene. Germline V CDR1 and CDR2: SGDLS, YYNGEE. The CDR3 is made up of 14 amino acids. Deletions cut 4 bases from V and 1 base from J, with 11 bases between. The CDR3 sequence is CASSPDPANTEAFF. For the CDR3, the DNA is TGTGCCAGCAGCCCCGATCCGGCGAACACTGAAGCTTTCTTT.

The chain recombines TRBV7-2 with TRBJ2-1, with D possibly TRBD2 on 5 matching bases. The V and J ends lost 2 bases and 9 bases respectively, with 11 bases between them. The CDR3 extends over 13 amino acids. The V gene's germline CDR1 is SGHTA and CDR2 FQGNSA. CDR3 loop: CASSLTTSSEQFF. The CDR3 DNA reads as TGTGCCAGCAGCTTAACCACTAGTTCTGAGCAGTTCTTC.

This clonotype was seen ten or more times. A junction end diverges from the germline sequence, so it may reflect a read error. The J gene is TRBJ2-1, the V gene TRBV12-3 or TRBV12-4; D gene uncertain. The CDR3 is 15 amino acids. The CDR3 loop reads CASSFVGGMYSEQFF. Written as DNA, the CDR3 is TGTGCCAGCAGTTTTGTGGGTGGCATGTACAGTGAGCAGTTCTTC.

At least ten counts were recorded for this clonotype. J is TRBJ2-7 and V is TRBV5-1; TRBD1 or TRBD2 may be the D gene (5 bases each). V was cut by 4 bases and J by 5 bases, with 10 bases left in between. The CDR3 covers 12 residues. Germline values: CDR1 SGHRS, CDR2 YFSETQ. The CDR3, as DNA: TGCGCCAGCAGCCGGGACGGCGACGAGCAGTACTTC. This gives the protein CASSRDGDEQYF. Looking up the rest from reference TRBV5-1 and TRBJ2-7 gives the full variable domain: KAGVTQTPRYLIKTRGQQVTLSCSPISGHRSVSWYQQTPGQGLQFLFEYFSETQRNKGNFPGRFSGRQFSNSRSEMNVSTLELGDSALYLCASSRDGDEQYFGPGTRLTVT.

V gene TRBV3-1 combines with J gene TRBJ2-6; no reliable D call. The V and J ends lost 2 bases and 0 bases respectively, with 11 bases between them. The CDR3 sequence is 17 residues long. Per germline, CDR1 LGHDT and CDR2 YNNKEL (reference sequence). The CDR3 nucleotides are TGTGCCAGCAGCCAAAAACGGATAAGCTCTGGGGCCAACGTCCTGACTTTC. It translates to CASSQKRISSGANVLTF.

At least ten counts were recorded for this clonotype. This rearrangement joins TRBV7-9 to TRBJ1-4, with D perhaps matching TRBD1 (5 bases). Germline V lookup: CDR1 SEHNR, CDR2 FQNEAQ (reference sequence). This CDR3 comprises 11 residues. Trimming took off 7 bases at V and 12 bases at J, with 12 bases between the two ends. CDR3 region: CASTAGQELFF. The CDR3 DNA reads TGTGCCAGCACCGCAGGACAAGAACTGTTTTTT.

The chain couples TRBV28 to TRBJ2-6; 7 bases match TRBD1. The J segment lost 4 bases and the V segment lost 6 bases, leaving 3 bases of the junction unmatched. CDR1 and CDR2 from the germline V gene are MDHEN and SYDVKM. The CDR3 loop spans 14 amino acids. The CDR3 DNA reads TGTGCCAGCAGAACAGGGGTCGGGGCCAACGTCCTGACTTTC. The encoded protein is CASRTGVGANVLTF.

This clonotype came up many times. This chain links TRBV29-1 with TRBJ2-5; TRBD2 agrees at 7 bases. Trimming removed 6 bases from V and 0 bases from J; junction bases left unmatched: 10. This CDR3 region has 15 residues. Germline loops: CDR1 SQVTM, CDR2 ANQGSEA. This CDR3 reads CSVPRGLVDQETQYF. In nucleotides, the CDR3 is TGCAGCGTCCCCCGCGGACTAGTGGACCAAGAGACCCAGTACTTC. The variable domain in full, with the rest retrieved from reference TRBV29-1 and TRBJ2-5, is SAVISQKPSRDICQRGTSLTIQCQVDSQVTMMFWYRQQPGQSLTLIATANQGSEATYESGFVIDKFPISRPNLTFSTLTVSNMSPEDSSIYLCSVPRGLVDQETQYFGPGTRLLVL.

V gene TRBV12-3 or TRBV12-4 combines with J gene TRBJ2-3; 8 nucleotides agree with TRBD2. This CDR3 has 15 residues. Trimming removed 7 bases from V and 6 bases from J; junction bases left unmatched: 12. Here the CDR3 DNA reads TGTGCCAGCAACAACGGGGGGGCCGGGTCCGATACGCAGTATTTT. Protein sequence: CASNNGGAGSDTQYF.

This clonotype has ten or more counts. The V and J genes are TRBV5-1 and TRBJ2-1; the D call may be TRBD1 or TRBD2 (5 bases each). Trimming removed 0 bases at V and 10 bases at J, with 11 bases between. The CDR3 has 13 residues. CDR1 and CDR2 (germline): SGHRS, YFSETQ. The CDR3 loop reads CASSLGDEGEQFF. The CDR3, as DNA: TGCGCCAGCAGCTTGGGGGACGAGGGCGAGCAGTTCTTC. Together with reference TRBV5-1 and TRBJ2-1, the CDR3 gives the full variable domain: KAGVTQTPRYLIKTRGQQVTLSCSPISGHRSVSWYQQTPGQGLQFLFEYFSETQRNKGNFPGRFSGRQFSNSRSEMNVSTLELGDSALYLCASSLGDEGEQFFGPGTRLTVL.

As concerns this clonotype: This may stem from a read error, because a much larger clone lies one nucleotide away. This chain joins TRBV4-1 and TRBJ2-3; 13 bases agree with TRBD2. The CDR3 has 19 residues. The germline V gene encodes CDR1 MGHRA and CDR2 YSYEKL. J was trimmed by 4 bases and V by 3 bases; bases with no gene match: 13. DNA for the CDR3: TGCGCCAGCAGCCAGGACCCGGGACTAGCGGGACCCTTCGCAGATACGCAGTATTTT. Its translation is CASSQDPGLAGPFADTQYF.